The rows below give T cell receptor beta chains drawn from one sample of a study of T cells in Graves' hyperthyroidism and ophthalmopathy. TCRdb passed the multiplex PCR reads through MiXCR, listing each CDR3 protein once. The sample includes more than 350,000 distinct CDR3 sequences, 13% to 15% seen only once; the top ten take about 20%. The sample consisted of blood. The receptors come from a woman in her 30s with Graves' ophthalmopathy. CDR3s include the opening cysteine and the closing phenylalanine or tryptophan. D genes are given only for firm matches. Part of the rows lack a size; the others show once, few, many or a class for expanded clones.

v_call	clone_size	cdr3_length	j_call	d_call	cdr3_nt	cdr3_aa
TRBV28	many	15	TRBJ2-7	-	TGTGCCAGCAGTTTAGCTCTAGGGAAGGTCTACGAGCAGTACTTC	CASSLALGKVYEQYF
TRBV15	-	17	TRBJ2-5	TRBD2	TGTGCCACCAGCAGAGATATGGCGGGGGGGCTTCAAGAGACCCAGTACTTC	CATSRDMAGGLQETQYF
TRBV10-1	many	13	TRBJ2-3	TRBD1	TGCGCCACCCGGGACAGACTCACAGATACGCAGTATTTT	CATRDRLTDTQYF
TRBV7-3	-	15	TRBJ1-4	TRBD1	TGTGCCAACAGCTCGGTACAGGGGGCCGGGGGAAAACTGTTTTTT	CANSSVQGAGGKLFF
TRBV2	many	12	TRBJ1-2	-	TGTGCCAGCAGTGAAGCACCTCGTGGCTACACCTTC	CASSEAPRGYTF
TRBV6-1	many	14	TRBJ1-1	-	TGTGCCAGCAGACCTGACGGAATGAACACTGAAGCTTTCTTT	CASRPDGMNTEAFF
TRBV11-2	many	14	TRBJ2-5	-	TGTGCCAGCAGCTTAGCCTTAGCGGTAGAGACCCAGTACTTC	CASSLALAVETQYF
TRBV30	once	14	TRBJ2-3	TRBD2	TGTGCCTGGACTAGCGGGGGGGCCGCAGATACGCAGTATTTT	CAWTSGGAADTQYF
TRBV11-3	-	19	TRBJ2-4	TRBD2	TGTGCCAGCAGCCCTCGACTAGCGGGGGGGACTGTAGCCAAAAACATTCAGTACTTC	CASSPRLAGGTVAKNIQYF
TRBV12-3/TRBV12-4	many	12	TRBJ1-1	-	TGTGCCAGCAGTTTAGAGGAGACTGAAGCTTTCTTT	CASSLEETEAFF
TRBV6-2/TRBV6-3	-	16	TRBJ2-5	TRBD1	TGTGCCAGCAACACACTCGGGACAGGGGTTGCAGAGACCCAGTACTTC	CASNTLGTGVAETQYF
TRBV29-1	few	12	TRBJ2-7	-	TGCAGCGTTGCCGTAGTGGTCTACGAGCAGTACTTC	CSVAVVVYEQYF
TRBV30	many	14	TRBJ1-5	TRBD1	TGTGCCTGGAGAAGACAGGGGGGAAATCAGCCCCAGCATTTT	CAWRRQGGNQPQHF
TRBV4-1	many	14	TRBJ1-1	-	TGCGCCAGCAGCCAAGGAAGGATCGGCACTGAAGCTTTCTTT	CASSQGRIGTEAFF
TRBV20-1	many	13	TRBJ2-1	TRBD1	TGCAGTGCTCCGGGACAGAAGACCAATGAGCAGTTCTTC	CSAPGQKTNEQFF
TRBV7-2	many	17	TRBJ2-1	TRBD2	TGTGCCAGCAGCTCATTCGGACTAGCGGGGGGGCTCAATGAGCAGTTCTTC	CASSSFGLAGGLNEQFF
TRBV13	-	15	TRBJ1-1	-	TGTGCCAGCAGCTCGCCGGGACGGCCGAACACTGAAGCTTTCTTT	CASSSPGRPNTEAFF
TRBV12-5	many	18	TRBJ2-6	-	TGTGCTAGTGGTTTGGGTCCCCCCGCGGGATCTGGGGCCAACGTCCTGACTTTC	CASGLGPPAGSGANVLTF